What follows describes a single T cell receptor beta chain. This entry is derived from a study of shared clonotypes between healthy human individuals. Germline-derived CDR1 and CDR2 are MNHEY and SMNVEV (reference sequence). V lost 3 bases to trimming and J lost 0 bases, with 10 bases between them. The length of the CDR3 is 15 residues. Sequencing was performed with immunoSEQ multiplex PCR; in TCRdb, only in-frame clones are kept and a portion is missing. Of more than 450,000 clones detected, about four fifths appear once; the ten largest clones hold roughly 13%. The source is a woman aged 40 to 50 in good health. Some clones in this sample may be carry-over from other donors' samples. The J gene is TRBJ2-3, the V gene TRBV27; either TRBD1 or TRBD2 may supply D (5 bases each). The sequencing input was PBMCs. The CDR3 here is CASSFVGDSTDTQYF. CDR3 DNA: TGTGCCAGCAGTTTCGTTGGGGACAGCACAGATACGCAGTATTTT.